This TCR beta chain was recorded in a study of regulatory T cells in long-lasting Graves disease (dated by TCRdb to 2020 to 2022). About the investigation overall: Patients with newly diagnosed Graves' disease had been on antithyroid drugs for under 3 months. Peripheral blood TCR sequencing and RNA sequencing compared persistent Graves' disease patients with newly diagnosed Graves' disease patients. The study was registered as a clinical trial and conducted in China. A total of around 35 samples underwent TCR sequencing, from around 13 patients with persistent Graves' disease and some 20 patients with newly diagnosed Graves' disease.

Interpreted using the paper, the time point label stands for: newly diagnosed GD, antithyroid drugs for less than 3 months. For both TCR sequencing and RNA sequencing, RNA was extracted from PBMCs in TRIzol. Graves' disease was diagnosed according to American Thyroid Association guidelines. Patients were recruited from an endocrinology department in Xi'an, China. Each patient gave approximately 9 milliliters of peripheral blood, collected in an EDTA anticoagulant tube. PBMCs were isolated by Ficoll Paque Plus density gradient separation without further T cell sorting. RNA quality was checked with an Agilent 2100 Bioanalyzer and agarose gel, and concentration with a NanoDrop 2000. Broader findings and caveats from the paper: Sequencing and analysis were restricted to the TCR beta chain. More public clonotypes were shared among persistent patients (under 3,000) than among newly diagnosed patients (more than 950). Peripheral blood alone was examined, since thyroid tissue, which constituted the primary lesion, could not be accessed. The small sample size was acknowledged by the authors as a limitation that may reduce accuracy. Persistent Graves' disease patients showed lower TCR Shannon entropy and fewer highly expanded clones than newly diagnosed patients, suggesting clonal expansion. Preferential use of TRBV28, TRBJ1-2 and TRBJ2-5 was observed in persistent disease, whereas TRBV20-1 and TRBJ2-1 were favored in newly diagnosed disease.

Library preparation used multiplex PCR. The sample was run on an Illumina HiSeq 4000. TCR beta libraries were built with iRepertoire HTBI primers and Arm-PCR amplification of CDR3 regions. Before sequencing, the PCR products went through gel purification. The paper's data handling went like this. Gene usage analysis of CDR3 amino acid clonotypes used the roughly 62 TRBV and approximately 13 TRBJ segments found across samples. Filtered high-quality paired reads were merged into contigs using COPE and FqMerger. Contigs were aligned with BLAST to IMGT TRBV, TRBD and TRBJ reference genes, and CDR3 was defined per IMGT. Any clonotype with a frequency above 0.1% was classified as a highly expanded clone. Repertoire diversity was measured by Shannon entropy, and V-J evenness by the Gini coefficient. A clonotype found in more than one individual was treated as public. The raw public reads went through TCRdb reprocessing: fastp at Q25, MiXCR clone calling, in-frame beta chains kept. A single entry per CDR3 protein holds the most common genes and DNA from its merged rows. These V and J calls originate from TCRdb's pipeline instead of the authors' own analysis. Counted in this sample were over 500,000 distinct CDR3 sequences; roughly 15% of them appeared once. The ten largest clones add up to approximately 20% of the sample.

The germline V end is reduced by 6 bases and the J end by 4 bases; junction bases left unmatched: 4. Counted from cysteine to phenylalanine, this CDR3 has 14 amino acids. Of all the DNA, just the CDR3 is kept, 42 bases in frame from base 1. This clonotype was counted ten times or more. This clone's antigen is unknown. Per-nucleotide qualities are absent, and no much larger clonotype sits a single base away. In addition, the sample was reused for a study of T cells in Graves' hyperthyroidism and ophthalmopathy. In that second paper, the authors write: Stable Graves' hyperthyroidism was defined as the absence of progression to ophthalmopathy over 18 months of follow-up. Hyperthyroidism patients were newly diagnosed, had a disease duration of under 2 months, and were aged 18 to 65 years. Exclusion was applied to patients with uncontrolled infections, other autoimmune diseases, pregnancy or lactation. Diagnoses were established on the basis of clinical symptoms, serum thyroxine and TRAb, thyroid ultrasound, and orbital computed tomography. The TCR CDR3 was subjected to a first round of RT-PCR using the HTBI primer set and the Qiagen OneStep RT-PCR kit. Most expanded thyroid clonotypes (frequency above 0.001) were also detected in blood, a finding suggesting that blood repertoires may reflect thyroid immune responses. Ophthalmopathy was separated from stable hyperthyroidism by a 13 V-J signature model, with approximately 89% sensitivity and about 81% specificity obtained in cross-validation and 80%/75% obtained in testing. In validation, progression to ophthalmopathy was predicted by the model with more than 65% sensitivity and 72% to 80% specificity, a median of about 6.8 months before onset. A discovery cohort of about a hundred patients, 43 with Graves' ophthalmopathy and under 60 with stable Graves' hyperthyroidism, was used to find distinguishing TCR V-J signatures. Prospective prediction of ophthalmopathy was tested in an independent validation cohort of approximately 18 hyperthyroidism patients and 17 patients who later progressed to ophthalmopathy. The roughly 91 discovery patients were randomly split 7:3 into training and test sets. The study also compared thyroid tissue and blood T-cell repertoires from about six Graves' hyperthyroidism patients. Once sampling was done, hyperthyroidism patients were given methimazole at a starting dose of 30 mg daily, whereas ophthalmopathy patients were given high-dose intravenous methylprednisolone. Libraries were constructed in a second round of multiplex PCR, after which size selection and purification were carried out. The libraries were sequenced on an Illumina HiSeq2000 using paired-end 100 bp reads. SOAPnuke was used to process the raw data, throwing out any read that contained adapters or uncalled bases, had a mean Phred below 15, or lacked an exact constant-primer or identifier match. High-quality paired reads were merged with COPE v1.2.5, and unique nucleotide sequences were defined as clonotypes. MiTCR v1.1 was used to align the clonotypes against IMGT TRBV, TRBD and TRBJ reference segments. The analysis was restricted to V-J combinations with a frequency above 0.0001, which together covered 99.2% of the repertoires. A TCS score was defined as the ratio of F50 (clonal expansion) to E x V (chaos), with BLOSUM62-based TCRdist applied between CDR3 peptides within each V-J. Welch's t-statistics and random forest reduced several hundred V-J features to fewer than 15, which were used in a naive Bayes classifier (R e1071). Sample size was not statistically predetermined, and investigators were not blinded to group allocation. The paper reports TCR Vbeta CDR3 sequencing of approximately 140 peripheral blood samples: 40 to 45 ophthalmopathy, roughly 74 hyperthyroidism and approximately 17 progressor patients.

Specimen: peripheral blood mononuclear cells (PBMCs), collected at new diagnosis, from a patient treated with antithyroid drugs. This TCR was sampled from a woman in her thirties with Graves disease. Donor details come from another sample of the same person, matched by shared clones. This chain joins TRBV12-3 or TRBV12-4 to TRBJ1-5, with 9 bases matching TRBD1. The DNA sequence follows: TGTGCCAGCAGGGGGACAGGGCCGAATCAGCCCCAGCATTTT. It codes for CASRGTGPNQPQHF.